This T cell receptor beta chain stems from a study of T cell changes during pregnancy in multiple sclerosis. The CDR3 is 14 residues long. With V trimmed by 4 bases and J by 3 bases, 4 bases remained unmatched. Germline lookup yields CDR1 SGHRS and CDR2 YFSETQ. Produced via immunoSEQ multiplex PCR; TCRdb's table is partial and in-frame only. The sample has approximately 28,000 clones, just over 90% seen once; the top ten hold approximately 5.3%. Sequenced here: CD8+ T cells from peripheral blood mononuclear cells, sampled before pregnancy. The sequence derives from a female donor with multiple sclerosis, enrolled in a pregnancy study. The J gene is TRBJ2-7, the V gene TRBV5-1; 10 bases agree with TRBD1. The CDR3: CASSAWTGGYEQYF. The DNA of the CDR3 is TGCGCCAGCAGCGCATGGACAGGGGGCTACGAGCAGTACTTC.